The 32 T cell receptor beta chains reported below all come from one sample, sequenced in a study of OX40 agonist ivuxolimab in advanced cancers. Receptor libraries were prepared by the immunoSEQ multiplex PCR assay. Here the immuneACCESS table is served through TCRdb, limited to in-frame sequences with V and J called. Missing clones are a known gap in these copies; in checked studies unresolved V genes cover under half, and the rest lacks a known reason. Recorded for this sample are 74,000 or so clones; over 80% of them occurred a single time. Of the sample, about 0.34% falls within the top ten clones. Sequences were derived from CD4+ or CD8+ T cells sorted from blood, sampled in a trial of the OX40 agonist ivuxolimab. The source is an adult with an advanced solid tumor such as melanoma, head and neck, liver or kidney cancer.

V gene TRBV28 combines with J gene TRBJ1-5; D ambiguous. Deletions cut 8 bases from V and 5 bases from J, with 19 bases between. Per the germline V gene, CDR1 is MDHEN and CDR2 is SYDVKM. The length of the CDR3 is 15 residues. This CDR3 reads CASLTRGSGDQPQHF. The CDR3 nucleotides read TGTGCCAGCTTAACTCGCGGTTCCGGAGATCAGCCCCAGCATTTT.

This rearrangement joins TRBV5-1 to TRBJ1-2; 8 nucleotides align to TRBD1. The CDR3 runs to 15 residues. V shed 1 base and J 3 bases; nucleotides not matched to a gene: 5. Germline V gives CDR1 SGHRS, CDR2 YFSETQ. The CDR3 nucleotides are TGCGCCAGCAGCTTGCATCCGGGACAGGACTATGGCTACACCTTC. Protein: CASSLHPGQDYGYTF.

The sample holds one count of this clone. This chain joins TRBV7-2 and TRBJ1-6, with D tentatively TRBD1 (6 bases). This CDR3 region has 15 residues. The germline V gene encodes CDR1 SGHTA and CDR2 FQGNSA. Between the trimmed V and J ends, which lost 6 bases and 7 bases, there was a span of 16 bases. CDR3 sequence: CASRTYRDKNSPLHF. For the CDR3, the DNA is TGTGCCAGCAGGACTTACCGGGACAAGAATTCACCCCTCCACTTT.

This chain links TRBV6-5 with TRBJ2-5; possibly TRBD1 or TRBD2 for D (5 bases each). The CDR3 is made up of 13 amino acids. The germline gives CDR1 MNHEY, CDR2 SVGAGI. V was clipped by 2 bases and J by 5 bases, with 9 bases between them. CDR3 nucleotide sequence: TGTGCCAGCAGTTACACAGGCGGGGAGACCCAGTACTTC. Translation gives CASSYTGGETQYF.

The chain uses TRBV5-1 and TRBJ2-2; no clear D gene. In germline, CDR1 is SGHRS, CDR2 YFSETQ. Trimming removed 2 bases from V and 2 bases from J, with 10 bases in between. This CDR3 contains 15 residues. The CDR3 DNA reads TGCGCCAGCAGCTTTGGTCTAGTTAACACCGGGGAGCTGTTTTTT. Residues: CASSFGLVNTGELFF.

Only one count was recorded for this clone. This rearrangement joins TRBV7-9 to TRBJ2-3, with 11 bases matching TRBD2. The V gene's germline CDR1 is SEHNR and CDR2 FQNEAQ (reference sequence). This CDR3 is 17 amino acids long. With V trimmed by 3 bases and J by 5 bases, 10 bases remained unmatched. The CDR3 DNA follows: TGTGCCAGCAGCTTCCCTCTAGCGGGAGGAATTCAAGATACGCAGTATTTT. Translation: CASSFPLAGGIQDTQYF.

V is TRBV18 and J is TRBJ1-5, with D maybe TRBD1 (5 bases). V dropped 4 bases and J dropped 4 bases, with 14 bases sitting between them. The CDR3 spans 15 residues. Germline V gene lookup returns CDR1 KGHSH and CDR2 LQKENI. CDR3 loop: CASSLGATLNQPQHF. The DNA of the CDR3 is TGTGCCAGCTCACTCGGGGCAACTCTTAATCAGCCCCAGCATTTT.

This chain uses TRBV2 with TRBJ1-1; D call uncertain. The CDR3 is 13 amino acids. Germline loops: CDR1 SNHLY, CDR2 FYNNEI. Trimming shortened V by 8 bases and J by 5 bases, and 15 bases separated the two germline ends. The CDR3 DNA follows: TGTGCCAGCCTCACCGACGGGAGGACTGAAGCTTTCTTT. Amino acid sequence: CASLTDGRTEAFF.

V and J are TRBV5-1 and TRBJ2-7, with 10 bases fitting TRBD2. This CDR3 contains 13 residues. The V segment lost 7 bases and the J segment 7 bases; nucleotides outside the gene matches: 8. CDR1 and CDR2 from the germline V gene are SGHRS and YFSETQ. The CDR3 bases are TGCGCCAGCGGAAATCTAGCGGGGGTTGAGCAGTACTTC. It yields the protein CASGNLAGVEQYF. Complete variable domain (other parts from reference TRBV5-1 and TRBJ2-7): KAGVTQTPRYLIKTRGQQVTLSCSPISGHRSVSWYQQTPGQGLQFLFEYFSETQRNKGNFPGRFSGRQFSNSRSEMNVSTLELGDSALYLCASGNLAGVEQYFGPGTRLTVT.

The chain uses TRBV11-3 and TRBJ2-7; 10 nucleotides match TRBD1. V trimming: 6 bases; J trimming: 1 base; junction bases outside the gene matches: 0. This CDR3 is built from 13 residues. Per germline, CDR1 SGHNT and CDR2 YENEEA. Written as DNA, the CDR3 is TGTGCCAGCAGGGACAGGGGGTCCTACGAGCAGTACTTC. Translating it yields CASRDRGSYEQYF.

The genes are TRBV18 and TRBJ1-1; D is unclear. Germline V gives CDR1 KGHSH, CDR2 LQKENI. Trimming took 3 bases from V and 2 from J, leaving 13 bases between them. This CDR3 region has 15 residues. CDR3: CASSPMWTSNTEAFF. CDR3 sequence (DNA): TGTGCCAGCTCACCCATGTGGACCAGTAACACTGAAGCTTTCTTT. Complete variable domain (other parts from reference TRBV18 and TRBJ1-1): NAGVMQNPRHLVRRRGQEARLRCSPMKGHSHVYWYRQLPEEGLKFMVYLQKENIIDESGMPKERFSAEFPKEGPSILRIQQVVRGDSAAYFCASSPMWTSNTEAFFGQGTRLTVV.

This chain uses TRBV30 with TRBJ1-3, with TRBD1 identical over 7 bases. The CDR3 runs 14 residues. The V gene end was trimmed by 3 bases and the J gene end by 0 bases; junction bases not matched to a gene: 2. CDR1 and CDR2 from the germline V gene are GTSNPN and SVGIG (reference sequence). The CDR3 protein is CAWSDRASGNTIYF. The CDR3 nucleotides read TGTGCCTGGAGCGACAGGGCCTCTGGAAACACCATATATTTT.

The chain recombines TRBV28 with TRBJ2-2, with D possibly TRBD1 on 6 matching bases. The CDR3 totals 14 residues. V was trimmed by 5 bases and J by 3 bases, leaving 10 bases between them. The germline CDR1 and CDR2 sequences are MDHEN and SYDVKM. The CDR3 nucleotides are TGTGCCAGCAGTCTGGGACAACACACCGGGGAGCTGTTTTTT. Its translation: CASSLGQHTGELFF. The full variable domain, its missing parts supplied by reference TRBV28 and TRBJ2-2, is DVKVTQSSRYLVKRTGEKVFLECVQDMDHENMFWYRQDPGLGLRLIYFSYDVKMKEKGDIPEGYSVSREKKERFSLILESASTNQTSMYLCASSLGQHTGELFFGEGSRLTVL.

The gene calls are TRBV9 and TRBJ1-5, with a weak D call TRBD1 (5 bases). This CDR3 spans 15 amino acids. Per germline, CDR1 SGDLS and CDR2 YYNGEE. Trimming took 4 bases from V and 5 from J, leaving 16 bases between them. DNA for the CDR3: TGTGCCAGCAGCTTAAGCGGGGACGGGTATCAGCCCCAGCATTTT. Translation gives CASSLSGDGYQPQHF. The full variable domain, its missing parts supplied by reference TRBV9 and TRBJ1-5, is DSGVTQTPKHLITATGQRVTLRCSPRSGDLSVYWYQQSLDQGLQFLIQYYNGEERAKGNILERFSAQQFPDLHSELNLSSLELGDSALYFCASSLSGDGYQPQHFGDGTRLSIL.

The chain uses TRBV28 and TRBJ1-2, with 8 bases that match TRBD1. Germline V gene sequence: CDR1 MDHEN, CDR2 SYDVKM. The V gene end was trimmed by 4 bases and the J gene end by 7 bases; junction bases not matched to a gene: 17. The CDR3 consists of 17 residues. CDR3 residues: CASSWPGQANLRSGYTF. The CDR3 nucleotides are TGTGCCAGCAGTTGGCCGGGACAGGCCAACTTAAGGTCTGGCTACACCTTC.

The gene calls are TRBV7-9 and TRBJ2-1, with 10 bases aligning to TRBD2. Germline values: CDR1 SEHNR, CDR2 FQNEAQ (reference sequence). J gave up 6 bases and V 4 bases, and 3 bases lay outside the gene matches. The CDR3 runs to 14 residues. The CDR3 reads CASSSGLALNEQFF. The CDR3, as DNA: TGTGCCAGCAGCTCGGGACTAGCGCTCAATGAGCAGTTCTTC.

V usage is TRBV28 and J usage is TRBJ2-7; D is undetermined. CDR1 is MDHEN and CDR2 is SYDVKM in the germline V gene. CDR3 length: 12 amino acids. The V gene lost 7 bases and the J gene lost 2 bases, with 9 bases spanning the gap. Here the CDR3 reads CASIGQTYEQYF. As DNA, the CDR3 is TGTGCCAGCATAGGCCAAACCTACGAGCAGTACTTC. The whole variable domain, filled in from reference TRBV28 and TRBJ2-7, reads DVKVTQSSRYLVKRTGEKVFLECVQDMDHENMFWYRQDPGLGLRLIYFSYDVKMKEKGDIPEGYSVSREKKERFSLILESASTNQTSMYLCASIGQTYEQYFGPGTRLTVT.

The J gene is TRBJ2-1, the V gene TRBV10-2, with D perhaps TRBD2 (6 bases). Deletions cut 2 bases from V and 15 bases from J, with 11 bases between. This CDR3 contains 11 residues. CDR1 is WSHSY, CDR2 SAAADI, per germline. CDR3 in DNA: TGCGCCAGCAGTGAGGCTAGCGAGGGGTTCTTC. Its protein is CASSEASEGFF.

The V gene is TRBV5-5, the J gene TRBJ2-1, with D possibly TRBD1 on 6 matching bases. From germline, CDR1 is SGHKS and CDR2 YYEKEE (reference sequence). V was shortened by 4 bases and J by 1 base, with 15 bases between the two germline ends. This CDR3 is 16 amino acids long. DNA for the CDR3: TGTGCCAGCAGCCTGACTGTGACAGGTTCCTACAATGAGCAGTTCTTC. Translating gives CASSLTVTGSYNEQFF.

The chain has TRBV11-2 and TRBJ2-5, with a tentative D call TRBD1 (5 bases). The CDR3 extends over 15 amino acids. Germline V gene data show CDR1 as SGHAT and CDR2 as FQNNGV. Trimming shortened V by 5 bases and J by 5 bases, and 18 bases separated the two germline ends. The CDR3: CASSPRGLSRETQYF. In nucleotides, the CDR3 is TGTGCCAGCAGCCCTAGGGGCCTAAGCCGGGAGACCCAGTACTTC.

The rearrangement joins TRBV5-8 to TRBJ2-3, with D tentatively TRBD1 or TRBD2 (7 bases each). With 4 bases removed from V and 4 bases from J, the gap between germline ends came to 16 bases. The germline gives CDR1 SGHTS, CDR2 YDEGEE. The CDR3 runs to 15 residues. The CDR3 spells CASSRTGTSADTQYF. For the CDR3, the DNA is TGTGCCAGCAGCAGGACAGGAACTAGCGCAGATACGCAGTATTTT.

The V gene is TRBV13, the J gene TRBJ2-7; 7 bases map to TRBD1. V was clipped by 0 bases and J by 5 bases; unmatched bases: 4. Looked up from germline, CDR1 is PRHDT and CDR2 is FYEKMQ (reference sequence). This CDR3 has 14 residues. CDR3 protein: CASSLGDRVHEQYF. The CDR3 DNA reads TGTGCCAGCAGCTTAGGAGACAGGGTACACGAGCAGTACTTC. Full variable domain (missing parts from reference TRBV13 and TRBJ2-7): AAGVIQSPRHLIKEKRETATLKCYPIPRHDTVYWYQQGPGQDPQFLISFYEKMQSDKGSIPDRFSAQQFSDYHSELNMSSLELGDSALYFCASSLGDRVHEQYFGPGTRLTVT.

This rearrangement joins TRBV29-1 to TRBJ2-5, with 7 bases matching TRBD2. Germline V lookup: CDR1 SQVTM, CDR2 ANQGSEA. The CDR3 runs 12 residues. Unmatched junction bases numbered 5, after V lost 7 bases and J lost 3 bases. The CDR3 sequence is CSARGEKETQYF. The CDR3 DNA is TGCAGCGCCCGGGGGGAGAAAGAGACCCAGTACTTC.

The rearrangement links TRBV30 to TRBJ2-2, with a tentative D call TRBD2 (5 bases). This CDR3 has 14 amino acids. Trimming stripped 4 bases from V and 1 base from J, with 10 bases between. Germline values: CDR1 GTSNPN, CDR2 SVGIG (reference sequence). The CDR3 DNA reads TGTGCCTGGATGCGCGGAGGGAACACCGGGGAGCTGTTTTTT. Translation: CAWMRGGNTGELFF.

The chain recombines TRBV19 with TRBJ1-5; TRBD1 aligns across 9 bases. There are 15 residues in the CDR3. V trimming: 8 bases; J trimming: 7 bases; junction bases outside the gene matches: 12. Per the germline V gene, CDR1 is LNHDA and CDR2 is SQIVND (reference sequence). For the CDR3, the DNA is TGTGCCAGTCTCCTCGGGACAGGGAGTCAACAGCCCCAGCATTTT. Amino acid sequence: CASLLGTGSQQPQHF.

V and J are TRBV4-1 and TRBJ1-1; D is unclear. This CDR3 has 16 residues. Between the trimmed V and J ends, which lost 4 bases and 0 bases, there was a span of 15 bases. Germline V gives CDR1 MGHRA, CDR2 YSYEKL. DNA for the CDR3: TGCGCCAGCAGCCCCTTGACACAGACCTTGAACACTGAAGCTTTCTTT. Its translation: CASSPLTQTLNTEAFF.

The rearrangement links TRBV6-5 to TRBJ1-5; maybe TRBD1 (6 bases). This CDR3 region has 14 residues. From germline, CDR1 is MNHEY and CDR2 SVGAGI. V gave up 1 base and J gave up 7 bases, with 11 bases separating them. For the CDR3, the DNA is TGTGCCAGCAGTTACTTAGGGGGGGAACAGCCCCAGCATTTT. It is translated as CASSYLGGEQPQHF.

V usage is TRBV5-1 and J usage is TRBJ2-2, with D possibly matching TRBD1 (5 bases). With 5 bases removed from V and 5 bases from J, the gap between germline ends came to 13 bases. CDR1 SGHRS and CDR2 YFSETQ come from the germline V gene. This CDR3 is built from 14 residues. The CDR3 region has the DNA TGCGCCAGCAGGACCGGGCCAGGGACCGGGGAGCTGTTTTTT. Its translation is CASRTGPGTGELFF.

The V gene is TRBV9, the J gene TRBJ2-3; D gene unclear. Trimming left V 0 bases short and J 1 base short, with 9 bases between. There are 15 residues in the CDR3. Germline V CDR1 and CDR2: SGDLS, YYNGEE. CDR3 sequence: CASSVGYLGTDTQYF. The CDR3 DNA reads TGTGCCAGCAGCGTAGGGTATCTCGGCACAGATACGCAGTATTTT.

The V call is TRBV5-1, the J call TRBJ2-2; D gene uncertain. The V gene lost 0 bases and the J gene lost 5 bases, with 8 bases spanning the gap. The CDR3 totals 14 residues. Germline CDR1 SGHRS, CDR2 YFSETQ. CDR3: CASSLVGFTGELFF. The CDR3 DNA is TGCGCCAGCAGCTTGGTTGGGTTTACCGGGGAGCTGTTTTTT.

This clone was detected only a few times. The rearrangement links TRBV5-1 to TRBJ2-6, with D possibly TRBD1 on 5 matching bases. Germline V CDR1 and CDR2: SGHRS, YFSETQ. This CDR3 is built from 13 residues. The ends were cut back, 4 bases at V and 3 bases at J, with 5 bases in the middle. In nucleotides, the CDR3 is TGCGCCAGCAGCAGGGGTGGGGCCAACGTCCTGACTTTC. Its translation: CASSRGGANVLTF.

CDR3 loop: CASSEGAQIYGYTF. CDR3 DNA sequence: TGTGCCAGCAGTGAAGGAGCGCAGATCTATGGCTACACCTTC. This chain joins TRBV25-1 and TRBJ1-2; D gene unclear. V dropped 2 bases and J dropped 4 bases, with 11 bases sitting between them. The CDR3 length is 14 residues. The germline V gene encodes CDR1 MGHDK and CDR2 SYGVNS.